This TCR beta chain was captured in a study of PD-L1 blockade in urothelial cancer (dated by TCRdb to the late 2010s). In the study overall: Every patient began therapy in the mid-2010s and was given atezolizumab 1,200 mg intravenously every 3 weeks. About 85% of the 29 patients were males with bladder-origin urothelial cancer, and about 60% of the 29 reported a prior smoking history. Patients had an ECOG performance status of 0 or 1 and had received between 0 and 3 prior chemotherapy regimens. Blood samples were analyzed at 3 weeks after treatment start (second dose) and at 6 weeks after treatment start. Blood samples gave a median of approximately 150,000 T cells and approximately 80,000 unique TCRs, with a median clonality of 0.080. Somatic, immune and clinical correlates of response to PD-L1 blockade with atezolizumab in urothelial cancer were the focus of an exploratory multi-omic analysis. Pretreatment tumor samples, along with matched peripheral blood collected serially before and after atezolizumab treatment, underwent TCR sequencing. Durable clinical benefit meant progression-free survival longer than 6 months, and TCR features were also tested against progression-free and overall survival. In the same patients who had TCR sequencing, pretreatment tumors also underwent whole exome sequencing and RNA sequencing. Nine patients achieved durable clinical benefit and approximately 20 did not. Twenty-nine patients had pretreatment blood TCR-seq, about 25 had at least one posttreatment blood collection, and about 25 had tumor TCR-seq. Paper-wide results and their limitations: Because the sample size was small (n ≈ 30) and many exploratory analyses were performed, the results are intended to be hypothesis-generating. Patients with durable benefit showed greater expansion of tumor-associated TCR clones in peripheral blood 3 weeks after starting treatment (n ≈ 21, p = 0.022). A pretreatment peripheral blood TCR clonality below the median was linked to improved progression-free and overall survival.

Reading from cysteine to phenylalanine, the CDR3 counts 13 amino acids. The read is trimmed to its CDR3 DNA, 39 bases read in frame from base 1. The junction carries 11 bases between V and J, which are trimmed by 1 base and 8 bases respectively. For CDR1 and CDR2, the germline V gene (reference sequence) lists SEHNR and FQNEAQ. The sample's time point label, in plain terms: peripheral blood 6 weeks after treatment start. The cohort included roughly 29 patients with locally advanced or metastatic urothelial carcinoma who were treated at Memorial Sloan Kettering on a trial protocol. Peripheral blood mononuclear cells were collected pretreatment and during treatment, at between 1 and 8 total time points per patient. The Qiagen DNeasy Blood extraction kit was used to purify genomic DNA from total PBMCs and from tumor samples. PBMCs were collected pretreatment and during treatment, and were isolated and stored as previously described.

A note on this clone: Its specific antigen is unknown. No base qualities exist here, and no much larger clone lies one base off it.

Synthetic TCR analog templates were spiked into each PCR to estimate absolute template abundance from read counts. The immunoSEQ assay used bias-controlled V and J gene primers to amplify TCRbeta CDR3 regions from genomic DNA. Sequencing of rearranged TCRbeta segments was performed at approximately 20X coverage. Concerning the study's data processing: Sequencing errors were corrected by clustering, and CDR3s were annotated against IMGT so that V, D and J genes could be assigned. Downstream analyses used only productive TCRbeta rearrangements, leaving out any out-of-frame or stop-codon sequences. To compute clonality, Shannon entropy was normalized by the log of the number of unique productive sequences and then subtracted from one. Fisher's exact test with Benjamini-Hochberg correction, using a cutoff of adjusted p below 0.01, was how clones that differed between time points or between blood and tumor were identified. The clones in this table, taken by TCRdb from immuneACCESS, are in-frame only. Not every clone is retained; where verified, under half of the shortfall comes from an unresolved V gene, and the cause of the rest is unknown. The V and J calls and clone size come from that table; D and trimming were worked out from the DNA. The sample table lists about 41,000 clones, 80% to 90% of them with a count of one. Together, the top ten hold about 2.5% of the sample.

The chain is encoded by TRBV7-9 joined to TRBJ1-2; TRBD1 is possibly the D segment (6 matching bases). The sample here was PBMCs, taken around atezolizumab (anti-PD-L1) treatment. The sequence was collected from a man in his sixties or seventies with urothelial cancer. For the CDR3, the sequence is CASSLGTGKGYTF. Here is the DNA: TGTGCCAGCAGCTTAGGTACAGGGAAGGGCTACACCTTC.